These 10 T cell receptor beta chains came from one sample sequenced in a study of blood T cells in healthy people across ages. Alongside a J-beta primer mix, a sample-barcoded 5' primer served in a second PCR lasting roughly 7 to 11 cycles. One entry per CDR3 protein, called by TCRdb with MiXCR from the 5' RACE reads. The table records 850,000 to 1,300,000 distinct CDR3 sequences, under 55% of them present only once. Sequencing used blood. These receptor sequences come from a woman aged 55-69 years in good health.

The chain couples TRBV6-1 to TRBJ2-1; D is unclear. The germline gives CDR1 MNHNS, CDR2 SASEGT. The CDR3 length is 15 residues. V lost 3 bases and J lost 0, with 9 bases in between. The CDR3 sequence: CASSDGYSSYNEQFF. The CDR3 nucleotides read TGTGCCAGCAGTGACGGCTACAGCTCCTACAATGAGCAGTTCTTC.

This clonotype was found a few times. The chain recombines TRBV4-1 with TRBJ2-1; 11 bases are a match to TRBD2. The germline CDR1 and CDR2 sequences are MGHRA and YSYEKL. CDR3 length equals 16 residues. V gave up 6 bases and J gave up 9 bases; unmatched junction bases: 13. The CDR3 reads CASSPLTSGIGSEQFF. CDR3 DNA: TGCGCCAGCAGTCCTTTGACTAGCGGGATTGGGAGTGAGCAGTTCTTC.

The CDR3 DNA reads TGTGCCAGCAGCCTCAGGACTGGATACCCCTATAGTGACACCATATATTTT. Translated, it gives CASSLRTGYPYSDTIYF. The V call is TRBV3-1, the J call TRBJ1-3; D unclear. The germline gives CDR1 LGHDT, CDR2 YNNKEL (reference sequence). V was pared by 4 bases and J by 8 bases, with 24 bases between. The CDR3 extends over 17 amino acids.

This clonotype was detected only a few times. CDR3 bases: TGCGCCAGCAGCTTCGGAAACAGGGGGCTTGGAGAGACCCAGTACTTC. It yields the protein CASSFGNRGLGETQYF. This chain uses TRBV5-1 with TRBJ2-5; 9 nucleotides match TRBD1. Per germline, CDR1 SGHRS and CDR2 YFSETQ. The CDR3 runs 16 residues. V was clipped by 2 bases and J by 4 bases; unmatched bases: 9.

The chain links TRBV20-1 to TRBJ1-2, with D hard to call. This CDR3 has 14 amino acids. Trimming removed 3 bases at V and 5 bases at J, with 16 bases between. CDR1 DFQATT and CDR2 SNEGSKA come from the germline V gene (reference sequence). CDR3 protein: CSARGLQRGYGYTF. CDR3 in DNA: TGCAGTGCTAGGGGCTTACAGCGAGGGTATGGCTACACCTTC.

This chain uses TRBV5-1 with TRBJ1-6; maybe TRBD1 (5 bases). The CDR3 is made up of 13 amino acids. Germline assignment: CDR1 SGHRS and CDR2 YFSETQ. V shed 3 bases and J shed 9 bases, with 10 bases lying between them. The DNA for the CDR3 is TGCGCCAGCAGCTGGGACGCAGGTTCACCCCTCCACTTT. It is translated as CASSWDAGSPLHF.

This clonotype was seen more than once but under ten times. V is TRBV7-9 and J is TRBJ2-5; D gene unclear. This CDR3 region has 15 residues. The germline V and J ends were trimmed by 1 base and 5 bases, with 14 bases remaining between them. Germline assignment: CDR1 SEHNR and CDR2 FQNEAQ (reference sequence). The DNA of the CDR3 is TGTGCCAGCAGCTTAGGGGGTAGCCCCGGGGAGACCCAGTACTTC. This translates into CASSLGGSPGETQYF.

V is TRBV28 and J is TRBJ1-2; 9 nucleotides match TRBD1. The length of the CDR3 is 15 residues. CDR1 and CDR2 (germline): MDHEN, SYDVKM. V dropped 5 bases and J dropped 4; count of bases not matched to a gene: 8. The CDR3 sequence: CASSGTGREFYGYTF. The CDR3 bases are TGTGCCAGCAGTGGGACAGGGCGGGAGTTCTATGGCTACACCTTC.

A few counts support this clonotype. V and J are TRBV10-3 and TRBJ2-7; 7 positions agree with TRBD2. CDR3 length: 16 residues. V gave up 0 bases and J gave up 6 bases; unmatched junction bases: 11. The germline V gene encodes CDR1 ENHRY and CDR2 SYGVKD. The CDR3 loop reads CAISESGWGGKSEQYF. The CDR3 nucleotides are TGTGCCATCAGTGAGTCTGGCTGGGGGGGGAAGTCCGAGCAGTACTTC.

This clonotype came up many times. V is TRBV10-3 and J is TRBJ1-2; TRBD1 aligns across 7 bases. The CDR3 runs to 18 residues. V was clipped by 7 bases and J by 0 bases; unmatched bases: 17. CDR1 is ENHRY and CDR2 is SYGVKD in the germline V gene. CDR3 protein: CAITEREGTALANYGYTF. The DNA for the CDR3 is TGTGCCATCACCGAACGGGAAGGGACAGCCTTAGCTAACTATGGCTACACCTTC.